The 8 T cell receptor beta chains given below trace back to one sample, sequenced in a study of beta chain features in type 1 diabetes. Investigators reverse transcribed all isolated RNA, so they sequenced expressed TCRB transcripts. The data were produced by immunoSEQ multiplex PCR, yet TCRdb's version contains in-frame clones alone and is incomplete. Here the sample spans around 300,000 clones, roughly 9.6% being singletons. The material sequenced was naive CD4+ T cells from blood. The origin of the receptors is a woman between 25 and 40 years old in good health.

The genes are TRBV10-3 and TRBJ1-1, with D uncertain. Trimming stripped 3 bases from V and 1 base from J, with 9 bases between. This CDR3 is built from 14 residues. Germline CDR1 reads ENHRY; CDR2 reads SYGVKD. The CDR3 here is CAISDATGNTEAFF. The CDR3 nucleotides read TGTGCCATCAGTGATGCGACGGGGAACACTGAAGCTTTCTTT.

This rearrangement joins TRBV13 to TRBJ2-1; 7 positions match TRBD2. CDR1 and CDR2 (germline): PRHDT, FYEKMQ (reference sequence). The trim removed 3 bases at V and 4 bases at J, leaving 6 bases unmatched. This CDR3 has 15 amino acids. The CDR3 DNA is TGTGCCAGCAGCTTTAGAGCGGGGCCGTACAATGAGCAGTTCTTC. Protein: CASSFRAGPYNEQFF.

This clone was counted between two and nine times. V and J are TRBV6-5 and TRBJ2-7; D ambiguous. The V and J ends lost 0 bases and 7 bases respectively, with 13 bases between them. This CDR3 is built from 14 residues. Per germline, CDR1 MNHEY and CDR2 SVGAGI. The CDR3: CASSYSRQVGEQYF. The CDR3, as DNA: TGTGCCAGCAGTTACTCTCGGCAGGTCGGTGAGCAGTACTTC.

The rearrangement uses TRBV5-1 and TRBJ2-3; D may be TRBD1 (5 bases). The V end lost 7 bases, the J end lost 4 bases, and 16 bases lay between the germline ends. The CDR3 length is 14 residues. Per the germline V gene, CDR1 is SGHRS and CDR2 is YFSETQ. As DNA, the CDR3 is TGCGCCAGCCGCCTAGGGGATCCCCCAGATACGCAGTATTTT. This encodes CASRLGDPPDTQYF.

The CDR3 region is CASSAGGTSGPQETQYF. CDR3 coding DNA: TGTGCCAGCAGCGCAGGGGGGACTAGCGGCCCTCAAGAGACCCAGTACTTC. This chain connects TRBV9 to TRBJ2-5, with 11 bases lining up with TRBD2. Germline values: CDR1 SGDLS, CDR2 YYNGEE. J gave up 2 bases and V 3 bases, and 9 bases lay outside the gene matches. The CDR3 sequence is 17 residues long. Full variable domain (remainder filled in from reference TRBV9 and TRBJ2-5): DSGVTQTPKHLITATGQRVTLRCSPRSGDLSVYWYQQSLDQGLQFLIQYYNGEERAKGNILERFSAQQFPDLHSELNLSSLELGDSALYFCASSAGGTSGPQETQYFGPGTRLLVL.

This clone was counted only a few times. Other DNA sequences in this sample translate to the same CDR3. V is TRBV2 and J is TRBJ1-5; 8 nucleotides line up with TRBD1. The CDR3 consists of 13 residues. Per the germline V gene, CDR1 is SNHLY and CDR2 is FYNNEI. Trimming at V came to 6 bases and at J to 6 bases, leaving 4 bases not matched to a gene. CDR3 sequence: CASSGQGSQPQHF. CDR3 DNA: TGTGCCAGCAGCGGACAGGGCTCTCAGCCCCAGCATTTT.

The genes are TRBV19 and TRBJ2-1, with unresolved D. V was pared by 6 bases and J by 7 bases, with 10 bases between. Germline V CDR1 and CDR2: LNHDA, SQIVND (reference sequence). The CDR3 runs to 12 residues. The CDR3 is CASRWKENEQFF. CDR3 in DNA: TGTGCCAGTAGGTGGAAGGAGAATGAGCAGTTCTTC. The variable domain in full, completed from reference TRBV19 and TRBJ2-1, reads DGGITQSPKYLFRKEGQNVTLSCEQNLNHDAMYWYRQDPGQGLRLIYYSQIVNDFQKGDIAEGYSVSREKKESFPLTVTSAQKNPTAFYLCASRWKENEQFFGPGTRLTVL.

This clone has only a few counts. This sequence joins TRBV7-2 and TRBJ2-5, with D possibly being TRBD2 (6 bases). V lost 5 bases and J 1 base, leaving 8 bases between the germline ends. This CDR3 spans 13 amino acids. Germline CDR1 and CDR2: SGHTA and FQGNSA. The DNA of the CDR3 is TGTGCCAGCAGCGGGGGGATCCAAGAGACCCAGTACTTC. Its translation: CASSGGIQETQYF.